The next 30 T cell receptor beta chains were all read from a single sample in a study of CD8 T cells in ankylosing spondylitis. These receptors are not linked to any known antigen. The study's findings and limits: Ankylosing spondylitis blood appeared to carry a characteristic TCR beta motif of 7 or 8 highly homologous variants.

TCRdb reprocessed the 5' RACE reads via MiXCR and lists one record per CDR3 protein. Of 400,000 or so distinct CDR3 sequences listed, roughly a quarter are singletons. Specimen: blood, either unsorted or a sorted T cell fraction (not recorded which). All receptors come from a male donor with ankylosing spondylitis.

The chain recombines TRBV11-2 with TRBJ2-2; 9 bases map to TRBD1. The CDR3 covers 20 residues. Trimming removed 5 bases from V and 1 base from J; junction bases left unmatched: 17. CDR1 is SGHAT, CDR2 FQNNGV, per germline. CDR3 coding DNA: TGTGCCAGCAGCCCCCCTTCCCCTTATACAGGGGGCCTGAACACCGGGGAGCTGTTTTTT. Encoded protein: CASSPPSPYTGGLNTGELFF.

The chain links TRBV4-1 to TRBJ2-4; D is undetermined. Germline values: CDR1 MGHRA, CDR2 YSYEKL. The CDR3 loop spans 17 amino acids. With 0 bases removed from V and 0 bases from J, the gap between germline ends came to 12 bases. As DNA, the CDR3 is TGCGCCAGCAGCCAAGATCTTATGGCTCTAGCCAAAAACATTCAGTACTTC. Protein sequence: CASSQDLMALAKNIQYF.

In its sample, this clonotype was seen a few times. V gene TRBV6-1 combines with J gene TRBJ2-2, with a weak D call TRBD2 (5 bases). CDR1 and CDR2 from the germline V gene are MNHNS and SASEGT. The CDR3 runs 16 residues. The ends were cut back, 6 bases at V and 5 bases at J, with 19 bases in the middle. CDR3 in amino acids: CASRAPWGAVTGELFF. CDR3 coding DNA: TGTGCCAGCAGAGCCCCCTGGGGAGCGGTTACCGGGGAGCTGTTTTTT.

The DNA of the CDR3 is TGTGCCAGCAGTTTTGATAGCGGAGAGACCCAGTACTTC. This sequence encodes CASSFDSGETQYF. The V and J genes are TRBV12-3 or TRBV12-4 and TRBJ2-5, with D possibly being TRBD2 (6 bases). V lost 3 bases to trimming and J lost 4 bases, with 9 bases between them. This CDR3 is built from 13 residues.

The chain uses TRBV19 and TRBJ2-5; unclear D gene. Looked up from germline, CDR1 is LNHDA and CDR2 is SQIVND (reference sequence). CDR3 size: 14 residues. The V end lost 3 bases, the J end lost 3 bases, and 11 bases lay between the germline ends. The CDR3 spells CASSMTSSKETQYF. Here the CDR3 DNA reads TGTGCCAGTAGTATGACCAGCAGCAAAGAGACCCAGTACTTC. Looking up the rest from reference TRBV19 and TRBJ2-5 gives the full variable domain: DGGITQSPKYLFRKEGQNVTLSCEQNLNHDAMYWYRQDPGQGLRLIYYSQIVNDFQKGDIAEGYSVSREKKESFPLTVTSAQKNPTAFYLCASSMTSSKETQYFGPGTRLLVL.

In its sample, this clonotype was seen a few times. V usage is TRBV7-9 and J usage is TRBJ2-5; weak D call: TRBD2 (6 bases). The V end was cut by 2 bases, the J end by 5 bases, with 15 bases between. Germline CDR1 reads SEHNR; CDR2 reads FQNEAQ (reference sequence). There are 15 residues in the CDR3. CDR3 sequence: CASSLRGGQWETQYF. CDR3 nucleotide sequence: TGTGCCAGCAGCTTAAGGGGAGGCCAATGGGAGACCCAGTACTTC.

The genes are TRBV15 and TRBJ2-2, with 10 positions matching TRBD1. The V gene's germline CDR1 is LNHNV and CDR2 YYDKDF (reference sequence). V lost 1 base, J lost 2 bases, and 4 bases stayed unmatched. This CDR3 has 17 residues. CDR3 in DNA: TGTGCCACCAGCAGAGTTGGGACAGGGGACAACACCGGGGAGCTGTTTTTT. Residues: CATSRVGTGDNTGELFF.

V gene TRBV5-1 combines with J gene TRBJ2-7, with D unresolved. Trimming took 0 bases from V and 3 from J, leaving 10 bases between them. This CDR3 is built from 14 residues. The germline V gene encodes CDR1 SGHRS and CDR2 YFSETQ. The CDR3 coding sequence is TGCGCCAGCAGCTTGGGTTACGTGTACTACGAGCAGTACTTC. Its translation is CASSLGYVYYEQYF. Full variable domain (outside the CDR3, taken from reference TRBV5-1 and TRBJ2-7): KAGVTQTPRYLIKTRGQQVTLSCSPISGHRSVSWYQQTPGQGLQFLFEYFSETQRNKGNFPGRFSGRQFSNSRSEMNVSTLELGDSALYLCASSLGYVYYEQYFGPGTRLTVT.

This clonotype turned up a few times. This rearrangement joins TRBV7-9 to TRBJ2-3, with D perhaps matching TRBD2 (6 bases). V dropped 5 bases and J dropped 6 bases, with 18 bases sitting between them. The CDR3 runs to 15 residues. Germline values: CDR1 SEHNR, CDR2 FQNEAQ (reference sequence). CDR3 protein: CASSGGWGPSDTQYF. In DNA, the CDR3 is TGTGCCAGCAGCGGAGGGTGGGGCCCCTCGGATACGCAGTATTTT.

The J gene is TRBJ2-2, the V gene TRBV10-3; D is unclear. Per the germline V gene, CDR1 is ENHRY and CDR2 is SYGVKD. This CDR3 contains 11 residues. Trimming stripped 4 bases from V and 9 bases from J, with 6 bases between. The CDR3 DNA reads TGTGCCATCAGTGGTGGCTGGGAGCTGTTTTTT. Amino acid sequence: CAISGGWELFF.

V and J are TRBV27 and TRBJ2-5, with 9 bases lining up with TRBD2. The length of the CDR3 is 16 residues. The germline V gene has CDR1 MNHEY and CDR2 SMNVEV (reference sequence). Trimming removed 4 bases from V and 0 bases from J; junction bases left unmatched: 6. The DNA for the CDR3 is TGTGCCAGCAGTTCTAGACTAGCGGCGTACCAAGAGACCCAGTACTTC. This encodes CASSSRLAAYQETQYF.

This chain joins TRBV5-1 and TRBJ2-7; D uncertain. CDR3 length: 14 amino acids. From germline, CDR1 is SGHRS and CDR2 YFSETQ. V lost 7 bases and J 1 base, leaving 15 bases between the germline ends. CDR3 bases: TGCGCCAGCCTTCTTCGCTGGATGTCCTACGAGCAGTACTTC. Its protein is CASLLRWMSYEQYF.

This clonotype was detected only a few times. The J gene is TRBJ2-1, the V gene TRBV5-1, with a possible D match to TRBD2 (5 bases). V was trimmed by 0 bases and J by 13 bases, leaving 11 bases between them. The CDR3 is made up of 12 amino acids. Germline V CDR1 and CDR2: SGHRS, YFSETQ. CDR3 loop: CASSLAKGVQFF. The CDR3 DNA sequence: TGCGCCAGCAGCTTGGCCAAGGGAGTCCAGTTCTTC. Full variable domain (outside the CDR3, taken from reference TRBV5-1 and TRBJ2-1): KAGVTQTPRYLIKTRGQQVTLSCSPISGHRSVSWYQQTPGQGLQFLFEYFSETQRNKGNFPGRFSGRQFSNSRSEMNVSTLELGDSALYLCASSLAKGVQFFGPGTRLTVL.

CDR3 nucleotides: TGCAGCGTTGTCAAGGCCAGGGAGCTGTTTTTT. This encodes CSVVKARELFF. This chain joins TRBV29-1 and TRBJ2-2; D remains ambiguous. CDR1 and CDR2 (germline): SQVTM, ANQGSEA. The CDR3 runs to 11 residues. V was shortened by 4 bases and J by 9 bases, with 9 bases between the two germline ends.

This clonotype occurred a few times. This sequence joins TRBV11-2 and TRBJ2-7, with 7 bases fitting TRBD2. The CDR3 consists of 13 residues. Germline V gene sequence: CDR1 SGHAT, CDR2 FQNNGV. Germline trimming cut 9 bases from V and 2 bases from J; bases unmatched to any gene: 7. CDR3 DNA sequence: TGTGCCAGTACTTTAGCGGGCCCCTACGAGCAGTACGTC. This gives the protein CASTLAGPYEQYV.

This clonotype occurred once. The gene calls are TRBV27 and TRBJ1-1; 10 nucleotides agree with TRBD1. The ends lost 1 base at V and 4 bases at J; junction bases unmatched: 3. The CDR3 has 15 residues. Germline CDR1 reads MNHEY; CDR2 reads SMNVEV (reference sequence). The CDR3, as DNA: TGTGCCAGCAGTTTATTGTGGACAGGGGGCACTGAAGCTTTCTTT. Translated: CASSLLWTGGTEAFF.

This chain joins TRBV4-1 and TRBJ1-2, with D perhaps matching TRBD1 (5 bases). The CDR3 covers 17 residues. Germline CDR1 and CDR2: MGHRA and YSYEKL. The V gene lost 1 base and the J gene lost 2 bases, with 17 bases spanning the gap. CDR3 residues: CASSQASQGAINYGYTF. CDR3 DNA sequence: TGCGCCAGCAGCCAAGCCTCTCAAGGGGCTATCAACTATGGCTACACCTTC.

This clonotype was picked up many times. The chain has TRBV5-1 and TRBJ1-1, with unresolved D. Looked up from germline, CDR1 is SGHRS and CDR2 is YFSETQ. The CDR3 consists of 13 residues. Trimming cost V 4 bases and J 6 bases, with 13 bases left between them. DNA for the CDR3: TGCGCCAGCAGCACGGGTCCGGCCGCTGAAGCTTTCTTT. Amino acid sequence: CASSTGPAAEAFF.

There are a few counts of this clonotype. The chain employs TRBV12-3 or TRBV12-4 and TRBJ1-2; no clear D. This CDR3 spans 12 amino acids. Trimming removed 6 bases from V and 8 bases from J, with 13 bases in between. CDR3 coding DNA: TGTGCCAGCAGCTACAGACCCGGCGGCTACACCTTC. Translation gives CASSYRPGGYTF.

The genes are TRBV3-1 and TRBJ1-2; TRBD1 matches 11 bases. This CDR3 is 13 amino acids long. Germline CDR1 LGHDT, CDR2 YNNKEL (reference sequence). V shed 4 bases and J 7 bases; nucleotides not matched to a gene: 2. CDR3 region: CASSPGTGGGYTF. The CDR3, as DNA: TGTGCCAGCAGCCCTGGGACAGGGGGTGGCTACACCTTC.

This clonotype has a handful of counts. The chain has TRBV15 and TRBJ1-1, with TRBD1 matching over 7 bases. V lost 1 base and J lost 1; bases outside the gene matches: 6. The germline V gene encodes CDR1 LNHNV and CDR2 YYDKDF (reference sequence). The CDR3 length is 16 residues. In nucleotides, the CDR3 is TGTGCCACCAGCAGAGGAGGGACAGCCAGGAACACTGAAGCTTTCTTT. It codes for CATSRGGTARNTEAFF.

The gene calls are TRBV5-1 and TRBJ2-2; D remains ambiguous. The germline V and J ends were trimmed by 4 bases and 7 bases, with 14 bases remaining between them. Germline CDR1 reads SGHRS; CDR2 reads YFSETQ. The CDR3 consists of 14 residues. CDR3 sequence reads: CASSPLTEGGELFF. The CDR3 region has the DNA TGCGCCAGCAGCCCTTTGACGGAAGGCGGGGAGCTGTTTTTT.

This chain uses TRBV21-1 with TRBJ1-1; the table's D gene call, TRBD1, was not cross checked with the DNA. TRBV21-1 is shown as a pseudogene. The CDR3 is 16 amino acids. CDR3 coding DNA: TGTGCCAGCAGCAAAGCCGGGGCGGGTCTGAACACTGAAGCTTTCTTT. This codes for CASSKAGAGLNTEAFF.

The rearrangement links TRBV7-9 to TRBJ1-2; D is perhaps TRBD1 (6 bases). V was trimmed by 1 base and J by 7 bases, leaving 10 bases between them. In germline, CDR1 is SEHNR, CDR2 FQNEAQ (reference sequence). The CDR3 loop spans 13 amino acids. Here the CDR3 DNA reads TGTGCCAGCAGCTTAGACAGGGACGGTGGCTACACCTTC. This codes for CASSLDRDGGYTF.

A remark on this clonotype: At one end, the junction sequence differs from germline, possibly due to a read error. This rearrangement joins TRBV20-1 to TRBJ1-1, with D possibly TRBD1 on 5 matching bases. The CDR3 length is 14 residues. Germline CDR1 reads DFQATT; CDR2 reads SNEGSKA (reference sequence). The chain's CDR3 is CSARDPRDQTAAFF. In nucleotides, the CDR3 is TGCAGTGCTAGAGATCCCCGGGACCAAACTGCAGCTTTCTTT.

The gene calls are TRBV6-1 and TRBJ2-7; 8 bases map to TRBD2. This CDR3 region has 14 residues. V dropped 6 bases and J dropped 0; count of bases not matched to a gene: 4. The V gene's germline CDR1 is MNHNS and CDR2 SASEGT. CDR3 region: CASRPGGDSYEQYV. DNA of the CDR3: TGTGCCAGCAGACCCGGGGGGGACTCCTACGAGCAGTACGTC.

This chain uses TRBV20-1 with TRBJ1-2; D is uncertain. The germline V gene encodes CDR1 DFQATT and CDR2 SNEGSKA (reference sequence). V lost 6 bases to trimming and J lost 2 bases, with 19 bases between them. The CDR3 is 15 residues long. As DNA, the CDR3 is TGCAGTGCGCGGCCCACTCTCTGGGCCAACTATGGCTACACCTTC. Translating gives CSARPTLWANYGYTF.

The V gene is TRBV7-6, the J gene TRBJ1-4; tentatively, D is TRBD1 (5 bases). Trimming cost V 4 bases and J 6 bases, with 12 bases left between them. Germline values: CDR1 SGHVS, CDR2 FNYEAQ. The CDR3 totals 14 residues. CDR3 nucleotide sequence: TGTGCCAGCAGCTCACCGGGACGGGATGAAAAACTGTTTTTT. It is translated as CASSSPGRDEKLFF.

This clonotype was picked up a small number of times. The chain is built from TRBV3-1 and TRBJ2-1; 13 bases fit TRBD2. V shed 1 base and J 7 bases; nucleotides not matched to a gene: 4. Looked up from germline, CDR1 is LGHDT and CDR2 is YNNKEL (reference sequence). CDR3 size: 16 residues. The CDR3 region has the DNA TGTGCCAGCAGCCAAGTCAGGACTAGCGGGAGAAATGAGCAGTTCTTC. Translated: CASSQVRTSGRNEQFF.

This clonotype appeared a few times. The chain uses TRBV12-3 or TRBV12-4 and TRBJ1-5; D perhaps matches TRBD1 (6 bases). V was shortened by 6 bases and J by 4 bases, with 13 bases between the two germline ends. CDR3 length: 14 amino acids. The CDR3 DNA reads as TGTGCCAGCAGGTTAACAGGGACAAATCAGCCCCAGCATTTT. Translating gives CASRLTGTNQPQHF.